This T cell receptor (beta chain) was recovered during a study of neurological immune-mediated disorders (dated 2019 in TCRdb). With respect to the entire study: Among the 34 multiple sclerosis patients, relapsing-remitting MS was present in approximately 31 and secondary progressive MS was present in 3. The cohort comprised roughly 69 subjects: roughly 15 HAM/TSP patients, 35 or so multiple sclerosis patients and around 20 healthy controls. Peripheral blood TCR-beta repertoires from HTLV-I-associated myelopathy (HAM/TSP) patients, multiple sclerosis patients and healthy controls were compared by UMI-based sequencing. The approximately 100 TCR-beta libraries included longitudinal samples, technical triplicates and paired sorted CD4+ and CD8+ T-cell subsets alongside PBMC samples. Points the paper makes about the study in general: The MS cluster was not associated with any clinical or MRI features, and the authors stated that larger cohorts are needed. Phylogenetic analysis grouped repertoires from 18 of 34 MS patients into a cluster of related CDR3 sequences, suggesting a possible repertoire-level signature. TCR clonal expansion was highest in HAM/TSP patients and lowest in MS patients, with MS patients falling below even healthy controls. Expanded clones from different subjects shared no identical CDR3 amino acid sequences, which suggests that TCR-beta repertoires were private in all groups.

Unsorted PBMC libraries were generated from 2 million PBMCs stored in RNAlater at -80 °C until RNA extraction. The multiple sclerosis patients were enrolled in a US clinical protocol that evaluated disease progression with magnetic resonance imaging. Peripheral blood underwent Ficoll-Hypaque density gradient centrifugation to isolate PBMCs, which were then cryopreserved in liquid nitrogen. In this sample, this clonotype turned up many times. Its recognized antigen is unknown. No base quality values were provided; no much bigger clone lies one nucleotide off. To synthesize cDNA, template-switch 5'RACE was performed with a primer carrying a 10-nucleotide random unique molecular identifier so that each TCR transcript was tagged. Each sequencing run produced over 180 million TCR-beta sequences covering 15-18 subjects. The RNeasy kit was used to extract total RNA. Using the KAPA Real-time Library Amplification kit, TCR-beta VDJ regions were amplified with primers for the TCR constant region and the 5'RACE anchor. A first PCR added sample indexes and Illumina adaptors, after which a second PCR increased the library yield. After purification with Ampure beads, the TCR product of roughly 650 bp was size-selected on a 2% E-gel SizeSelection system. Before pooling, libraries had their quality checked on a Bioanalyzer, their concentration measured with Qubit, and their quantity determined with the Kapa Library Quantification kit. Libraries were sequenced paired-end 2 x 150 bp on an Illumina HiSeq 2500. To increase sequence diversity, roughly 24-31% phiX was spiked into each library pool. In the paper's pipeline: Quality-filtered reads were processed with the UMI-based MiGEC pipeline, and over 90% of raw TCR sequences were removed by the MiGEC pipeline during error correction. IMGT germline references were used for alignment of VDJ genes, and clonotypes were defined by a unique CDR3 amino acid sequence together with V-J genes. VDJtools evaluated clonal expansion, Shannon diversity and CDR3 relatedness (CalcPairwiseDistances, ClusterSamples); CLCbio workbench built phylogenetic trees. A clone was classed as expanded if it had 8 or more unique UMIs, a cutoff based on coefficient-of-variation modelling across technical triplicates. Through fastp at Q25 and MiXCR, TCRdb rebuilt clones from the public reads, retaining in-frame beta chains. Every entry covers one CDR3 protein and lists the most common genes and DNA from its rows. V and J calls and clone size were set by TCRdb, not the authors. Counted in this sample were over 50,000 distinct CDR3 sequences; about 3% of them appeared once. The ten largest clones take up 5.5% to 6.5% of the sample.

The trim is 6 bases for V and 0 bases for J, with a gap of 6 bases between the germline ends. For CDR1 and CDR2, the germline V gene lists MRHNA and SNTAGT. The CDR3 starts with the cysteine, ends with the phenylalanine, and has 13 residues. The read is trimmed to its CDR3 DNA, 39 bases read in frame from base 1. The rearrangement combines TRBV6-4 with TRBJ1-5; too little of a D gene remains to name it. The TCR originated in a man aged 35 to 55 with multiple sclerosis. Sequences were obtained from PBMCs. The CDR3 corresponds to CASSEGSNQPQHF. The nucleotides read TGTGCCAGCAGCGAAGGTAGCAATCAGCCCCAGCATTTT.